These 25 T cell receptor beta chains came from one sample sequenced in a study of blood T cell repertoires in COVID-19. Clones were read by immunoSEQ multiplex PCR, and TCRdb kept only the in-frame ones, dropping some. Among about 270,000 clones listed, around 87% were seen once. Sequencing used PBMCs or T cells enriched from blood (not recorded which). Receptors originate from a woman in her late teens or twenties who had recovered from COVID-19.

This chain links TRBV27 with TRBJ2-7; 11 bases match TRBD2. In germline, CDR1 is MNHEY, CDR2 SMNVEV (reference sequence). The CDR3 has 15 amino acids. The junction had 8 bases not matched to a gene; V was cut back by 5 bases and J by 5 bases. The CDR3 sequence: CASSQTSGGIHEQYF. The DNA for the CDR3 is TGTGCCAGCAGTCAAACTAGCGGGGGCATCCACGAGCAGTACTTC.

This chain connects TRBV5-6 to TRBJ1-2, with 10 bases identical to TRBD1. V was clipped by 2 bases and J by 3 bases; unmatched bases: 7. The CDR3 extends over 16 amino acids. Germline CDR1 and CDR2: SGHDT and YYEEEE. Here the CDR3 reads CASSLLTGGAYYGYTF. Written as DNA, the CDR3 is TGTGCCAGCAGCTTACTGACAGGGGGCGCCTACTATGGCTACACCTTC.

The chain employs TRBV3-1 (or the pseudogene TRBV3-2) and TRBJ1-2; 7 nucleotides match TRBD1. Germline lookup yields CDR1 LGHDT and CDR2 YNNKEL (reference sequence). Losses at the gene ends were 6 bases for V and 4 bases for J; bases not matched to a gene: 5. The CDR3 is 13 residues long. The CDR3 here is CASSRQGSYGYTF. CDR3 nucleotides: TGTGCCAGCAGTCGACAGGGTTCCTATGGCTACACCTTC.

V and J are TRBV25-1 and TRBJ1-2, with 9 bases lining up with TRBD1. V shed 8 bases and J 8 bases; nucleotides not matched to a gene: 15. Germline CDR1 and CDR2: MGHDK and SYGVNS. This CDR3 contains 15 residues. The CDR3 sequence: CASALPYRGRWGYTF. CDR3 DNA: TGTGCCAGCGCCCTCCCCTACAGGGGGCGATGGGGCTACACCTTC.

This clone has just one count. This chain uses TRBV28 with TRBJ2-7; the match to TRBD2 covers 8 bases. The CDR3 loop spans 12 amino acids. J lost 2 bases, V lost 10 bases, and 4 bases had no gene match. From germline, CDR1 is MDHEN and CDR2 SYDVKM. CDR3 sequence reads: CATYSGAYEQYF. The CDR3 DNA sequence: TGTGCCACCTATAGCGGGGCCTACGAGCAGTACTTC.

The count of this clone is one. The CDR3: CASSQTVNQPQHF. For the CDR3, the DNA is TGTGCCAGCAGCCAAACAGTGAATCAGCCCCAGCATTTT. The chain carries TRBV3-1 (or the pseudogene TRBV3-2) and TRBJ1-5; D not resolved. Germline loops: CDR1 LGHDT, CDR2 YNNKEL (reference sequence). The CDR3 loop spans 13 amino acids. Trimming removed 2 bases from V and 4 bases from J, with 6 bases in between.

This clone is a singleton in its sample. This chain connects TRBV10-2 to TRBJ1-1; D uncertain. Germline V gene data show CDR1 as WSHSY and CDR2 as SAAADI. The V and J ends lost 5 bases and 5 bases respectively, with 12 bases between them. This CDR3 spans 13 amino acids. The CDR3 DNA sequence: TGCGCCAGCAGTTGGACTGAGGTGACTGAAGCTTTCTTT. Amino acid sequence: CASSWTEVTEAFF.

J is TRBJ2-5 and V is TRBV28; TRBD2 matches 8 bases. Per the germline V gene, CDR1 is MDHEN and CDR2 is SYDVKM. This CDR3 is 16 amino acids long. Trimming removed 6 bases from V and 1 base from J; junction bases left unmatched: 10. CDR3 bases: TGTGCCAGCAGGCCTCGGGGGGGAGGGGTCCAAGAGACCCAGTACTTC. This sequence encodes CASRPRGGGVQETQYF.

The chain carries TRBV11-2 and TRBJ2-1; the match to TRBD1 covers 12 bases. Germline CDR1 is SGHAT and CDR2 is FQNNGV. The CDR3 runs to 16 residues. V lost 1 base, J lost 10 bases, and 8 bases stayed unmatched. In DNA form, the CDR3 reads TGTGCCAGCAGCTTAGTTAGGGGACAGGGGGCGAGGGAGCAGTTCTTC. This codes for CASSLVRGQGAREQFF.

This chain connects TRBV20-1 to TRBJ1-6; 7 positions agree with TRBD1. CDR3 length: 14 amino acids. With 6 bases clipped from V and 8 bases from J, the junction kept 10 bases outside the gene matches. Germline V CDR1 and CDR2: DFQATT, SNEGSKA (reference sequence). CDR3 residues: CSASSTGTHSPLHF. The CDR3 bases are TGCAGTGCGAGTTCGACAGGGACGCATTCACCCCTCCACTTT.

This chain links TRBV6-4 with TRBJ2-7; perhaps TRBD2 as D (5 bases). CDR3 length: 15 amino acids. The ends were cut back, 4 bases at V and 0 bases at J, with 13 bases in the middle. CDR1 and CDR2 from the germline V gene are MRHNA and SNTAGT. In DNA form, the CDR3 reads TGTGCCAGCAGTGGTCCTGAGCGGCACTCCTACGAGCAGTACTTC. Protein sequence: CASSGPERHSYEQYF.

The genes are TRBV10-1 and TRBJ2-2; the D gene is possibly TRBD1 (6 bases). V lost 4 bases and J 5 bases, leaving 14 bases between the germline ends. CDR1 WNHNN and CDR2 SYGVQD come from the germline V gene (reference sequence). The CDR3 runs to 15 residues. The CDR3 here is CASSGANRATGELFF. CDR3 sequence (DNA): TGCGCCAGCAGTGGGGCCAACAGGGCAACCGGGGAGCTGTTTTTT.

CDR3 sequence (DNA): TGTGCCAGTAGTATATTGTTGGGGCATGGCAATCAGCCCCAGCATTTT. This gives the protein CASSILLGHGNQPQHF. V is TRBV19 and J is TRBJ1-5; tentative D call: TRBD1 (5 bases). Trimming left V 2 bases short and J 2 bases short, with 13 bases between. The CDR3 has 16 amino acids. Germline V gene lookup returns CDR1 LNHDA and CDR2 SQIVND (reference sequence).

The CDR3 sequence: CASSSQGQGASPLHF. The CDR3, as DNA: TGTGCCAGCAGTTCACAGGGACAGGGTGCTTCACCCCTCCACTTT. This chain links TRBV28 with TRBJ1-6, with 9 bases fitting TRBD1. The germline gives CDR1 MDHEN, CDR2 SYDVKM. V shed 4 bases, J shed 9 bases, and the junction held 7 bases outside the gene matches. The CDR3 consists of 15 residues.

The CDR3 reads CASSLADEQYF. The CDR3 nucleotides are TGTGCCAGCAGCTTAGCGGACGAGCAGTACTTC. This sequence joins TRBV11-3 and TRBJ2-7, with D uncertain. This CDR3 has 11 amino acids. V lost 1 base, J lost 5 bases, and 3 bases lay in between. The germline gives CDR1 SGHNT, CDR2 YENEEA.

The rearrangement links TRBV3-1 (or the pseudogene TRBV3-2) to TRBJ1-2; TRBD1 agrees at 10 bases. Germline V gene data show CDR1 as LGHDT and CDR2 as YNNKEL (reference sequence). This CDR3 region has 16 residues. Trimming took 1 base from V and 4 from J; bases not matched to a gene: 6. The CDR3 bases are TGTGCCAGCAGCCAAGCCACTAGACAGGGGGCCTATGGCTACACCTTC. Translating it yields CASSQATRQGAYGYTF.

The V call is TRBV4-1, the J call TRBJ1-1, with unresolved D. The V gene lost 0 bases and the J gene lost 0 bases, with 8 bases spanning the gap. In germline, CDR1 is MGHRA, CDR2 YSYEKL. This CDR3 is built from 15 residues. The DNA of the CDR3 is TGCGCCAGCAGCCAAGATAGCGCCCTGAACACTGAAGCTTTCTTT. Its protein is CASSQDSALNTEAFF.

The rearrangement uses TRBV9 and TRBJ1-2; no reliable D call. The CDR3 runs to 16 residues. V was pared by 1 base and J by 4 bases, with 17 bases between. Germline V gene sequence: CDR1 SGDLS, CDR2 YYNGEE. In nucleotides, the CDR3 is TGTGCCAGCAGCGTAAGCCCCCAAGAGTTACCCTATGGCTACACCTTC. This encodes CASSVSPQELPYGYTF. Supplemented by reference TRBV9 and TRBJ1-2, the full variable domain reads DSGVTQTPKHLITATGQRVTLRCSPRSGDLSVYWYQQSLDQGLQFLIQYYNGEERAKGNILERFSAQQFPDLHSELNLSSLELGDSALYFCASSVSPQELPYGYTFGSGTRLTVV.

The gene calls are TRBV9 and TRBJ2-2; 7 positions match TRBD1. Per germline, CDR1 SGDLS and CDR2 YYNGEE. With 0 bases clipped from V and 4 bases from J, the junction kept 3 bases outside the gene matches. CDR3 length equals 15 residues. CDR3 loop: CASSVETGFTGELFF. CDR3 in DNA: TGTGCCAGCAGCGTAGAGACAGGGTTCACCGGGGAGCTGTTTTTT.

The CDR3 DNA reads TGTGCCAGCAGCTCCCCGGGACAGGGAGTTGGCTACACCTTC. Its translation: CASSSPGQGVGYTF. The chain combines TRBV6-6 with TRBJ1-2; 9 bases fit TRBD1. CDR1 MNHNY and CDR2 SVGAGI come from the germline V gene (reference sequence). The CDR3 is 14 amino acids. Trimming removed 6 bases from V and 7 bases from J; junction bases left unmatched: 9.

This clone has just a few counts. The J gene is TRBJ1-1, the V gene TRBV6-4; D is unclear. Germline CDR1 reads MRHNA; CDR2 reads SNTAGT. This CDR3 is 13 amino acids long. V lost 3 bases to trimming and J lost 1 base, with 6 bases between them. The DNA for the CDR3 is TGTGCCAGCAGTGAGCAGAAGAACACTGAAGCTTTCTTT. It specifies CASSEQKNTEAFF.

The chain is built from TRBV2 and TRBJ2-7, with 7 bases identical to TRBD1. The CDR3 is made up of 14 amino acids. The V gene end was trimmed by 5 bases and the J gene end by 6 bases; junction bases not matched to a gene: 10. Per germline, CDR1 SNHLY and CDR2 FYNNEI. The chain's CDR3 is CASSRPGQSLEQYF. The DNA of the CDR3 is TGTGCCAGCAGTAGACCGGGACAGTCTCTCGAGCAGTACTTC.

The gene calls are TRBV19 and TRBJ1-5; perhaps TRBD1 as D (6 bases). The V end lost 6 bases, the J end lost 8 bases, and 14 bases lay between the germline ends. Germline CDR1 LNHDA, CDR2 SQIVND (reference sequence). The CDR3 consists of 13 residues. Written as DNA, the CDR3 is TGTGCCAGTAGCCCTGGGACATTAGAGCCCCAGCATTTT. Protein: CASSPGTLEPQHF.

This clone has only one observation. As DNA, the CDR3 is TGTGCCTCGGGAAGGGATTGGAGTCAGCCCCAGCATTTT. Protein: CASGRDWSQPQHF. J is TRBJ1-5 and V is TRBV6-5; D is ambiguous. This CDR3 is built from 13 residues. Germline V gene sequence: CDR1 MNHEY, CDR2 SVGAGI. Between the trimmed V and J ends, which lost 11 bases and 6 bases, there was a span of 17 bases.

This clone was detected only once. The gene calls are TRBV10-1 and TRBJ1-2; 8 positions agree with TRBD1. V dropped 10 bases and J dropped 2; count of bases not matched to a gene: 9. The germline V gene has CDR1 WNHNN and CDR2 SYGVQD (reference sequence). The CDR3 is made up of 14 amino acids. The CDR3 DNA sequence: TGCGCCACGAGCTCAGGGGGCGAGAACTATGGCTACACCTTC. Translating it yields CATSSGGENYGYTF.